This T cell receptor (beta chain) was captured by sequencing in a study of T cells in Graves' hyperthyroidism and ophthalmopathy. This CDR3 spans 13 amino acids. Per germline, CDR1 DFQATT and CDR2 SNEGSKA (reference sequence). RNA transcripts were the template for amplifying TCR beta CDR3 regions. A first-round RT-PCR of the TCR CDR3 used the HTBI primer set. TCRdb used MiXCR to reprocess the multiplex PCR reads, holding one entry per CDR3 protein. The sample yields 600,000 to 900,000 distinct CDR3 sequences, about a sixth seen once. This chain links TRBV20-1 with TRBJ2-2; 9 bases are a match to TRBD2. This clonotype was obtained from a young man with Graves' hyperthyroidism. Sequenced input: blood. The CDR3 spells CSSLAGDTGELFF. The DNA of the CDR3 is TGCAGCAGTTTAGCGGGAGACACCGGGGAGCTGTTTTTT.